The clone carrying this TCR beta chain was detected only a few times. CDR3 size: 20 residues. The V gene end was trimmed by 6 bases and the J gene end by 5 bases; junction bases not matched to a gene: 21. CDR1 is SGHTA and CDR2 is FQGTGA in the germline V gene. TCRdb's table, derived via immunoSEQ multiplex PCR, lists solely in-frame clones and lacks some. This table holds around 130,000 clones, around 83% found once. This specimen belongs to a study of blood T cell repertoires in COVID-19. Sequences were obtained from PBMCs or T cells enriched from blood (not recorded which). The source of this sequence is a man in his thirties or forties who had recovered from COVID-19. The rearrangement links TRBV7-3 to TRBJ2-1; 11 bases fit TRBD2. The DNA for the CDR3 is TGTGCCAGCAGTTATCACCGGACCTCCTCTAGCGGGAGGAGCGACAATGAGCAGTTCTTC. This gives the protein CASSYHRTSSSGRSDNEQFF.